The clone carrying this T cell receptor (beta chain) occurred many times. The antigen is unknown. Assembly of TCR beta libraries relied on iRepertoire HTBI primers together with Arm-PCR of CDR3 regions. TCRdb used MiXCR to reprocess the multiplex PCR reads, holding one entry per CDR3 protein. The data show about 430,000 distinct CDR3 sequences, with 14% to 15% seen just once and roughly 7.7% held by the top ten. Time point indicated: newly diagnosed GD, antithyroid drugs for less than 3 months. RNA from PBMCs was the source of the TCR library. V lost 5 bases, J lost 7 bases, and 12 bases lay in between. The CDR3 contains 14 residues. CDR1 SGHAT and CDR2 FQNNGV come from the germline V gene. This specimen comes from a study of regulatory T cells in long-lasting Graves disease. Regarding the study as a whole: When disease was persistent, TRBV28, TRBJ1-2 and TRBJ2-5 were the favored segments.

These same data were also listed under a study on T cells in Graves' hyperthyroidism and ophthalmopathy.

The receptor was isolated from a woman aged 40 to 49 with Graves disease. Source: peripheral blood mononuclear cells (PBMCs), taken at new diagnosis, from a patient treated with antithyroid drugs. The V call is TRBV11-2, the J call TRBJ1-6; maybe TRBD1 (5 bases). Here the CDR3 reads CASSLGPLNSPLHF. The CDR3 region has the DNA TGTGCCAGCAGCCTGGGGCCGCTGAATTCACCCCTCCACTTT.